This T cell receptor (beta chain) was sequenced during a study of tumor and adjacent non-tumor tissue in lung cancer. Looking at the study overall: On average, productive TCRbeta reads reached about 4.4 million per sample.

TCRbeta libraries were built with three rounds of nested PCR, modified from ARM-PCR. TCRdb ran MiXCR on the multiplex PCR reads and lists one entry per CDR3 protein. The profile shows approximately 65,000 distinct CDR3 sequences, 60% of them singletons. The CDR3 extends over 15 amino acids. This sample's RNA came from whole unsorted tissue. Sequences were obtained from lung tumor tissue. V is TRBV21-1 and J is TRBJ1-4; whether TRBD1, the table's D call, matches the DNA was not checked. TRBV21-1 is labeled a pseudogene. The receptor was derived from a middle-aged man with non-small cell lung cancer. The CDR3 sequence is CASSPQGILNEKLFF. The CDR3, as DNA: TGTGCCAGCAGCCCCCAGGGGATTCTTAATGAAAAACTGTTTTTT.